This T cell receptor (beta chain) appears in the sequencing data of a study of T cell responses to AZD1222 COVID-19 vaccine. Points on this clone: The antigen is unknown.

Regarding the study as a whole: Among the donors, most were white British and more were female, and clonal diversity was possibly underestimated. Nearly half of the spike-specific TCRs reportedly recognize variant regions that carry no mutations.

The CDR3 contains 12 residues. Germline CDR1 reads SQVTM; CDR2 reads ANQGSEA. The V end lost 3 bases, the J end lost 12 bases, and 14 bases lay between the germline ends. The table came from immunoSEQ multiplex PCR; TCRdb's copy has only in-frame clones and leaves some out. The repertoire shows more than 110,000 clones; the top ten hold about 2.2%. Sequencing input: peripheral blood. The TCR was taken from an adult in good health. The rearrangement links TRBV29-1 to TRBJ1-4, with D hard to call. The CDR3 sequence is CSVDRGYGELFF. The CDR3 bases are TGCAGCGTTGATCGTGGGTATGGGGAACTGTTTTTT.